This T cell receptor (beta chain) was captured by sequencing in a study of neurological immune-mediated disorders. Findings of the study overall: Patients with HTLV-1-associated myelopathy had the highest level of TCR clonal expansion, whereas patients with multiple sclerosis had the lowest level, falling beneath the level found in healthy controls.

PBMCs stored at -80 C, 2 million in total, were the source of the unsorted libraries. cDNA was made by 5'RACE with 10-nucleotide random UMIs. TCRdb re-called the 5' RACE reads through MiXCR, storing one row per CDR3 protein. The top ten clones hold approximately 2.4% of a sample with tens of thousands of distinct CDR3 sequences, 2.5% of them seen once. This clonotype came up many times. Its antigen is not identified. The sequencing sample was made of PBMCs. The clonotype was recovered from a man aged 50 or older with multiple sclerosis.

This chain's CDR3 is CASRDQPQHF. The CDR3 nucleotides are TGTGCCAGCAGAGATCAGCCCCAGCATTTT. V gene TRBV27 combines with J gene TRBJ1-5; D remains unclear. The CDR3 spans 10 residues. Germline CDR1 is MNHEY and CDR2 is SMNVEV (reference sequence). Trimming stripped 6 bases from V and 5 bases from J, with 2 bases between.